This paragraph reports one T cell receptor beta chain. Its cognate antigen is unknown. The data derive from a study of T cell clonotyping in hematopoietic cell transplantation. Study-level results: Broader posttransplant TCR repertoire diversity was predicted by graft donor and pretransplant recipient Inverse Simpson Index values. CD4 and CD8 repertoire contributions could not be separated without sorting.

Recipient blood drawn about 28 days pretransplant and days 30, 100, 180 after. Trimming took off 6 bases at V and 8 bases at J, with 17 bases between the two ends. Germline-derived CDR1 and CDR2 are MNHEY and SMNVEV (reference sequence). The CDR3 runs to 14 residues. TCRdb keeps only in-frame clones here, not all; method: immunoSEQ multiplex PCR. There are some 2,100 clones in the sample; over 75% occur only once, and less than 8% lies in the top ten. The specimen comprised PBMCs, sampled 100 days after allogeneic stem cell transplant. The TCR was taken from a male patient aged 45-59 years who had an allogeneic stem cell transplant from a related donor, so the T cells may come from the graft donor. Some clones in this sample may be carry-over from other donors' samples. The chain combines TRBV27 with TRBJ1-3; maybe TRBD1 (5 bases). CDR3 in DNA: TGTGCCAGCAGGTCGAACCGGGGGATAGACACCATATATTTT. As protein: CASRSNRGIDTIYF.